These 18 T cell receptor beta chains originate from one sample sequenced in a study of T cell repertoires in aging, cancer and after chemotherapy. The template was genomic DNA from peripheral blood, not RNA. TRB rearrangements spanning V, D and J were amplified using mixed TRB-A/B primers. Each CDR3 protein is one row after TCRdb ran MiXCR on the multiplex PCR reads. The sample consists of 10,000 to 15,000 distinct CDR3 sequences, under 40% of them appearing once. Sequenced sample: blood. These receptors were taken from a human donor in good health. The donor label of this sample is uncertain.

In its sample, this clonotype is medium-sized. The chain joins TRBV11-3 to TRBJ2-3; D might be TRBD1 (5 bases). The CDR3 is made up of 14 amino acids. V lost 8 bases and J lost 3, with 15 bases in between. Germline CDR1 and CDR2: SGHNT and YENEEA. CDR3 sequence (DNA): TGTGCCAGCGGGCCCGGACAACCTACAGATACGCAGTATTTT. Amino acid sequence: CASGPGQPTDTQYF.

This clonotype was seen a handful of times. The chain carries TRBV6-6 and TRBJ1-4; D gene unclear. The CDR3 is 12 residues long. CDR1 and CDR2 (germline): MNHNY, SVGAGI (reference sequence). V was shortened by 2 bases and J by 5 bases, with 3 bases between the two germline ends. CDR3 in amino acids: CASSYMNEKLFF. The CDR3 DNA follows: TGTGCCAGCAGTTACATGAATGAAAAACTGTTTTTT.

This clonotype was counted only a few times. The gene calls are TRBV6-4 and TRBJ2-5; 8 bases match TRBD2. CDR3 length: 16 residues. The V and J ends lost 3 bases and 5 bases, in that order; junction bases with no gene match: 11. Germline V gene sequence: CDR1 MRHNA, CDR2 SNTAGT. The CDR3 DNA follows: TGTGCCAGCAGTGAAGAGGCTAGCGGGTTCCTTGAGACCCAGTACTTC. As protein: CASSEEASGFLETQYF.

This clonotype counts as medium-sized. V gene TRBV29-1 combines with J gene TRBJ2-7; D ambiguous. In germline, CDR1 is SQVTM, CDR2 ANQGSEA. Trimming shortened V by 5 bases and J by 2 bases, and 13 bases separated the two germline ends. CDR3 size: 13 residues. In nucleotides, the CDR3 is TGCAGCGTTTTGGCTGCTAGTACCTACGAGCAGTACTTC. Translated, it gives CSVLAASTYEQYF.

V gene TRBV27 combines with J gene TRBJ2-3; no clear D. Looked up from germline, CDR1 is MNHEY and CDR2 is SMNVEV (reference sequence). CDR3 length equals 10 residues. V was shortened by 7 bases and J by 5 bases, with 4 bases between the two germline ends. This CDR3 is CASIGDTQYF. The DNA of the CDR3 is TGTGCCAGCATCGGAGATACGCAGTATTTT.

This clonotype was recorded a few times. The CDR3 coding sequence is TGTGCCTGGACTTGGGGTAGCTCCTATAATTCACCCCTCCACTTT. Translation: CAWTWGSSYNSPLHF. The V call is TRBV30, the J call TRBJ1-6; D is ambiguous. Trimming took off 4 bases at V and 0 bases at J, with 10 bases between the two ends. Germline-derived CDR1 and CDR2 are GTSNPN and SVGIG (reference sequence). The CDR3 runs to 15 residues.

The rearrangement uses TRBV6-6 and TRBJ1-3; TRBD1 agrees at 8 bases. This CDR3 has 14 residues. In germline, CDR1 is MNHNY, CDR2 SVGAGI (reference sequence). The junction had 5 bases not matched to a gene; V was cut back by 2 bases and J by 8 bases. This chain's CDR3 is CASSYRTGYDTIYF. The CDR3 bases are TGTGCCAGCAGTTACAGGACAGGGTATGACACCATATATTTT.

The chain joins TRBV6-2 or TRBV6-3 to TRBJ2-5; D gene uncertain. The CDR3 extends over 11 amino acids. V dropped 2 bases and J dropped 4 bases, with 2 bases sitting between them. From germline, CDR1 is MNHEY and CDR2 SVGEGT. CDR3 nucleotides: TGTGCCAGCAGTTACACAGAGACCCAGTACTTC. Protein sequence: CASSYTETQYF.

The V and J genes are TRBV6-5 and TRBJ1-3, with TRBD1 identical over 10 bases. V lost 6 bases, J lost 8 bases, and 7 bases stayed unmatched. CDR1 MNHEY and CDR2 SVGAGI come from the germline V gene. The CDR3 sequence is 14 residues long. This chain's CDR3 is CASRETGGAYTIYF. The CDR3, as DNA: TGTGCCAGCAGAGAGACAGGGGGCGCATACACCATATATTTT.

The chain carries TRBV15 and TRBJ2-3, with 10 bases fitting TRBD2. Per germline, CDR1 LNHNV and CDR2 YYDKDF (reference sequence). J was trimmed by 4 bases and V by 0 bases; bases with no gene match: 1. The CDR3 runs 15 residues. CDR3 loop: CATSREAGGPDTQYF. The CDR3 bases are TGTGCCACCAGCAGAGAAGCGGGAGGGCCAGATACGCAGTATTTT.

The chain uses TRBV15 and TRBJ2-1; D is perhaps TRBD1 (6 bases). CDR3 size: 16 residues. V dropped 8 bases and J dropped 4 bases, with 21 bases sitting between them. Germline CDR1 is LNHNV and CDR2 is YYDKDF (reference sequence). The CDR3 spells CATGGWHRTVYNEQFF. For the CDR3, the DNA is TGTGCCACCGGCGGATGGCACCGGACAGTGTACAATGAGCAGTTCTTC.

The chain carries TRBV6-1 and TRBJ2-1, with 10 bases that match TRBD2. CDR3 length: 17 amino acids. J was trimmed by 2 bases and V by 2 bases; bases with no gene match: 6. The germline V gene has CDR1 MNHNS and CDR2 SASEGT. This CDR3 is CASSERVAGGAYNEQFF. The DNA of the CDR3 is TGTGCCAGCAGTGAAAGGGTAGCGGGGGGCGCCTACAATGAGCAGTTCTTC.

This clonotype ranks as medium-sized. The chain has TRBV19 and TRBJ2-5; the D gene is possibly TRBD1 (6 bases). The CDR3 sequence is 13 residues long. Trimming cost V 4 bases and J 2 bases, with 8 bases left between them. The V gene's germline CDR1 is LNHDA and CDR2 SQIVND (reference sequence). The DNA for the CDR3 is TGTGCCAGTAGTACGGACAGTCAAGAGACCCAGTACTTC. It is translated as CASSTDSQETQYF.

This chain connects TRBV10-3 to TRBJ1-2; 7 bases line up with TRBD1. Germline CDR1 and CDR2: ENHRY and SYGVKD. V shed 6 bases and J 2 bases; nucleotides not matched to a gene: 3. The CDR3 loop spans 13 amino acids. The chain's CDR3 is CAISETGNYGYTF. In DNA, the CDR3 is TGTGCCATCAGCGAGACAGGGAACTATGGCTACACCTTC.

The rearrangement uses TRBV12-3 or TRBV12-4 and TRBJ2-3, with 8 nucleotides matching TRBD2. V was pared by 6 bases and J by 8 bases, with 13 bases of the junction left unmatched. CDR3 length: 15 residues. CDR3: CASREAGVHVVTQYF. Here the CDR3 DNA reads TGTGCCAGCAGGGAAGCGGGGGTACACGTGGTTACGCAGTATTTT.

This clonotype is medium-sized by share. The CDR3, as DNA: TGTGCCAGCAGTCCGGGACAGGGGCTGGGGTTTGCGGATACGCAGTATTTT. It translates to CASSPGQGLGFADTQYF. The chain couples TRBV12-3 or TRBV12-4 to TRBJ2-3; 10 nucleotides line up with TRBD1. V dropped 5 bases and J dropped 6; count of bases not matched to a gene: 14. The CDR3 has 17 amino acids.

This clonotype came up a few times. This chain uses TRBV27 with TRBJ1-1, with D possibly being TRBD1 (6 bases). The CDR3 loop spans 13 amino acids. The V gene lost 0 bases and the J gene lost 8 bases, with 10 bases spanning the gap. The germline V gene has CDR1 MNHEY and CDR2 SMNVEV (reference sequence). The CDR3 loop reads CASSLSVGTEAFF. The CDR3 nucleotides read TGTGCCAGCAGTTTATCGGTCGGGACAGAAGCTTTCTTT.

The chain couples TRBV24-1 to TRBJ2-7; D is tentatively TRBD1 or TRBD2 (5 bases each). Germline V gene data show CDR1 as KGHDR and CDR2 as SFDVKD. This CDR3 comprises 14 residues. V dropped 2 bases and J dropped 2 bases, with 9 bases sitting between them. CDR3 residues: CATSDSGDPYEQYF. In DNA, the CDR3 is TGTGCCACCAGTGATTCCGGGGACCCCTACGAGCAGTACTTC.